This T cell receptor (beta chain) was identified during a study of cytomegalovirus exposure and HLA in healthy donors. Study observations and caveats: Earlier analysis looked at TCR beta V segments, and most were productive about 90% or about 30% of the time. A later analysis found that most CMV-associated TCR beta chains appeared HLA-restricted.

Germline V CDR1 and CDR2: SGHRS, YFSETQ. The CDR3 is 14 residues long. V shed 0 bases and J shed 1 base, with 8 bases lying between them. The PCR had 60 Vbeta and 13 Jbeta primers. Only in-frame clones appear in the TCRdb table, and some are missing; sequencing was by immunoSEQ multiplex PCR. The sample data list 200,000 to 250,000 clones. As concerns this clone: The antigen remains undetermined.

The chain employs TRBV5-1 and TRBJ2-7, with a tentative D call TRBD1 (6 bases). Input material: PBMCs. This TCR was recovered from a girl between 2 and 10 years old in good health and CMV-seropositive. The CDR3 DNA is TGCGCCAGCAGCTTGGTTCAGGGGTCCTACGAGCAGTACTTC. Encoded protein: CASSLVQGSYEQYF.